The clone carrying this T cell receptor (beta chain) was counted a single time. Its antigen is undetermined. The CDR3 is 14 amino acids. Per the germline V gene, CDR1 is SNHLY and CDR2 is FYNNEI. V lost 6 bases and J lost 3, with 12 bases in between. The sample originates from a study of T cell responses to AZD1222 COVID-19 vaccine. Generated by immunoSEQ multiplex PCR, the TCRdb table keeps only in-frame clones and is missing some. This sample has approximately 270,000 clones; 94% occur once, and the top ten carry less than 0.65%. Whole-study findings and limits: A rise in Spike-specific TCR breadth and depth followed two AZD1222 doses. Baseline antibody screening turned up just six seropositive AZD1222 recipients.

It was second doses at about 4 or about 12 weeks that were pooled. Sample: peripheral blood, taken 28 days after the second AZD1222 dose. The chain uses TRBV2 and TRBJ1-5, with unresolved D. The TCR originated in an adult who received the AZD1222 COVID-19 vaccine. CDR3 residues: CASRGGYDNQPQHF. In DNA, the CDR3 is TGTGCCAGCAGGGGCGGGTATGACAATCAGCCCCAGCATTTT.